This T cell receptor beta chain was identified in a study of control samples from healthy donors and cancer patients. CDR1 is MNHEY, CDR2 SVGAGI, per germline. The CDR3 extends over 15 amino acids. V dropped 1 base and J dropped 0 bases, with 10 bases sitting between them. Clones were read by immunoSEQ multiplex PCR, and TCRdb kept only the in-frame ones, dropping some. The data contain approximately 120,000 clones, around 88% of them singletons. The chain links TRBV6-5 to TRBJ2-7; a possible D gene is TRBD1 (6 bases). The TCR comes from a woman between 45 and 60 years old in good health. Source material: blood. The CDR3 protein is CASSYWDMYSYEQYF. The CDR3 DNA sequence: TGTGCCAGCAGTTACTGGGACATGTACTCCTACGAGCAGTACTTC.